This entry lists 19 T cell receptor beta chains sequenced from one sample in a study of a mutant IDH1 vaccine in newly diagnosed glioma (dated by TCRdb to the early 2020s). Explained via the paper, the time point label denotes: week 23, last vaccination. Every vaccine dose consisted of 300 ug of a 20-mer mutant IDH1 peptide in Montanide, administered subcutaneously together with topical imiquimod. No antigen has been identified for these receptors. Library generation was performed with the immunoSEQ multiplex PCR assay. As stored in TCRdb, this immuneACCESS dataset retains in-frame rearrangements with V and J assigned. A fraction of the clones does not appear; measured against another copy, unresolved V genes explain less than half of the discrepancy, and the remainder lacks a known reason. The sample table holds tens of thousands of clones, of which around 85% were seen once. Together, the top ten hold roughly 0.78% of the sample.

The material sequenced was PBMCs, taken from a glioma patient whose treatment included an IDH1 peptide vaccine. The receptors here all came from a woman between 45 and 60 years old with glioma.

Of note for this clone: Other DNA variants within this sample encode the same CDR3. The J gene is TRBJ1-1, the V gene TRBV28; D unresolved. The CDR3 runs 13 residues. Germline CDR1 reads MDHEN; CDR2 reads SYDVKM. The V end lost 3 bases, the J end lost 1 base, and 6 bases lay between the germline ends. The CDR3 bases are TGTGCCAGCAGTTTGCCGGGGAACACTGAAGCTTTCTTT. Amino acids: CASSLPGNTEAFF.

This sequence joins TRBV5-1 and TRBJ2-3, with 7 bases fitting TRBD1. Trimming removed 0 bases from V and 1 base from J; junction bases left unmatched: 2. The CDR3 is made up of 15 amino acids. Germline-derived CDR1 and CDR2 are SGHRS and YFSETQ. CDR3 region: CASSLGQGGTDTQYF. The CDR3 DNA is TGCGCCAGCAGCTTGGGACAGGGAGGCACAGATACGCAGTATTTT.

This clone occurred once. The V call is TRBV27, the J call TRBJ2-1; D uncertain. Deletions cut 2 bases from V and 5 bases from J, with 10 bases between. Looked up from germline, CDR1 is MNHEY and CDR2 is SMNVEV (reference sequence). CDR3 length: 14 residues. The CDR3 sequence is CASSLNSPNNEQFF. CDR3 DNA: TGTGCCAGCAGTTTAAACAGTCCAAACAATGAGCAGTTCTTC.

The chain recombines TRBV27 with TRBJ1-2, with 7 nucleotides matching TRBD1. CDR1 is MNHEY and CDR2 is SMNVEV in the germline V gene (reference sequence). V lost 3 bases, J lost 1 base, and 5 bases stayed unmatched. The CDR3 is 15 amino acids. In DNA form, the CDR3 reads TGTGCCAGCAGTTTGTCCGGACAGGTTAACTATGGCTACACCTTC. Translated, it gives CASSLSGQVNYGYTF.

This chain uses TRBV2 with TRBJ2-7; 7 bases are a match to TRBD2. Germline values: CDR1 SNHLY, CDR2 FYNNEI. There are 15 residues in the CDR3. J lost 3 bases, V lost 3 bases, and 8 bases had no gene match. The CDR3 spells CASSDPSERGYEQYF. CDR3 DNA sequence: TGTGCCAGCAGTGACCCCAGCGAGCGGGGCTACGAGCAGTACTTC.

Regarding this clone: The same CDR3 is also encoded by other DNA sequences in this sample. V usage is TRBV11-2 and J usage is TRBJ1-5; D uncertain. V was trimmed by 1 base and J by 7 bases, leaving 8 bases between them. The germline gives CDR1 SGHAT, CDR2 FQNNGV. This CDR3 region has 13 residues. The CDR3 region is CASSLGDRQPQHF. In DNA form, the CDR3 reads TGTGCCAGCAGCTTAGGAGATAGGCAGCCCCAGCATTTT.

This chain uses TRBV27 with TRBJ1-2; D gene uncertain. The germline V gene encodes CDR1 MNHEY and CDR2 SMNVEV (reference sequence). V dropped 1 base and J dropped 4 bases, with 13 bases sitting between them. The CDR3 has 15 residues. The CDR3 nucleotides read TGTGCCAGCAGTTTATTGGCCGGAACCGGCTATGGCTACACCTTC. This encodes CASSLLAGTGYGYTF.

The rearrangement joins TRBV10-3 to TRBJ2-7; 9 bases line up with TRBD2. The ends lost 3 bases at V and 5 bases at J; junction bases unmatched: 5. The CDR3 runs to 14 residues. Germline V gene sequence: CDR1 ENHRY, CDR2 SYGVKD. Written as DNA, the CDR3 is TGTGCCATCAGTGAAAGGACTAGCGTCGACGAGCAGTACTTC. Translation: CAISERTSVDEQYF.

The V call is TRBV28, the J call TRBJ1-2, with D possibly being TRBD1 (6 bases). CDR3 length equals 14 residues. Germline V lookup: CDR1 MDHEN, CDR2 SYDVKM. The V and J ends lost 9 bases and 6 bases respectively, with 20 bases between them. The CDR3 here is CASTSGHSNNGYTF. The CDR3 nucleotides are TGTGCCAGTACCTCGGGACATTCAAACAATGGCTACACCTTC.

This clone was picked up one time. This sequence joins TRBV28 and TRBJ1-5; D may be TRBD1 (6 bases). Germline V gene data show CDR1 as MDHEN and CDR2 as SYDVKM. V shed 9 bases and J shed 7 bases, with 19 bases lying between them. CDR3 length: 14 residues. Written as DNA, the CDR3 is TGTGCCAGTCATCCCCGGGGGGGGCCGCAGCCCCAGCATTTT. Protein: CASHPRGGPQPQHF.

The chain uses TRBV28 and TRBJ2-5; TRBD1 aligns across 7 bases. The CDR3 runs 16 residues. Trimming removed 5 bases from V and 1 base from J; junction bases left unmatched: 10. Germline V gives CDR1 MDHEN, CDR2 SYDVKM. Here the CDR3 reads CASSPYGTAAQETQYF. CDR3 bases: TGTGCCAGCAGTCCATACGGGACAGCCGCCCAAGAGACCCAGTACTTC.

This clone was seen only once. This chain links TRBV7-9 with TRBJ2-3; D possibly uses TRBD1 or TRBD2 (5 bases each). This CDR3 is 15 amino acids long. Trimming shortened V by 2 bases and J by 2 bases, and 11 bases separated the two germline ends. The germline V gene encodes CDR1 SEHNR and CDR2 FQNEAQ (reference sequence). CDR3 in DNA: TGTGCCAGCAGCTTAAGGGGACGGCCCACAGATACGCAGTATTTT. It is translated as CASSLRGRPTDTQYF.

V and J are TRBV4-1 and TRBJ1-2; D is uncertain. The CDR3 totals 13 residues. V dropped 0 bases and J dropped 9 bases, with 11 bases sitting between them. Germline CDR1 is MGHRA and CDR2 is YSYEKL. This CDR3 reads CASSQDEGGSYTF. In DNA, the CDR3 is TGCGCCAGCAGCCAAGATGAGGGAGGCAGCTACACCTTC.

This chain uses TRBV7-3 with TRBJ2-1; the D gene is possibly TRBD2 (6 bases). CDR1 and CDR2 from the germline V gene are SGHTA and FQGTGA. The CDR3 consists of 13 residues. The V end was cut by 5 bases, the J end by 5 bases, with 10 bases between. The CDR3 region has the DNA TGTGCCAGCAGCGGAGGGCCAAACAATGAGCAGTTCTTC. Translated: CASSGGPNNEQFF.

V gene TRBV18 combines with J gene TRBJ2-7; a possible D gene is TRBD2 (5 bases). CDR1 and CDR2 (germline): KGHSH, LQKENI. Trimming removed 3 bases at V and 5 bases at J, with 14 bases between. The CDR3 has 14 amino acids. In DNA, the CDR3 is TGTGCCAGCTCACCCACCGGGATCCGCCACGAGCAGTACTTC. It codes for CASSPTGIRHEQYF.

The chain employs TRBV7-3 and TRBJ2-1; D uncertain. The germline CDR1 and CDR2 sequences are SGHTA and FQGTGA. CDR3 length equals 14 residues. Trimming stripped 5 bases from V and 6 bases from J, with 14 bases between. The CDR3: CASSPGQSANEQFF. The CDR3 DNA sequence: TGTGCCAGCAGCCCCGGGCAGTCCGCCAATGAGCAGTTCTTC.

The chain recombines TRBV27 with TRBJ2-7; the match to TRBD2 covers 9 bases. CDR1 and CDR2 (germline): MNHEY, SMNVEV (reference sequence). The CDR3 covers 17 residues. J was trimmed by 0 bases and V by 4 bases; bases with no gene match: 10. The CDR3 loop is CASSSLTSGTYSYEQYF. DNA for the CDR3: TGTGCCAGCAGTTCCCTGACTAGCGGTACCTACTCCTACGAGCAGTACTTC.

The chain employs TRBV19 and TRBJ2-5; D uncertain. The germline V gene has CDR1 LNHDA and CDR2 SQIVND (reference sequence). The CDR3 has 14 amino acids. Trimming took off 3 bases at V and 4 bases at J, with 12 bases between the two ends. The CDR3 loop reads CASSMIADGETQYF. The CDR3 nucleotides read TGTGCCAGTAGTATGATCGCGGACGGAGAGACCCAGTACTTC.

As DNA, the CDR3 is TGTGCCAGCAGCTTGGGGGCAGGGCTTCTTTATGGCTACACCTTC. Its protein product is CASSLGAGLLYGYTF. The chain combines TRBV5-4 with TRBJ1-2; possible D gene TRBD1, 5 bases. The V gene's germline CDR1 is SGHNT and CDR2 YYREEE (reference sequence). The CDR3 consists of 15 residues. Trimming stripped 0 bases from V and 5 bases from J, with 14 bases between. The full variable domain, rest sourced from reference TRBV5-4 and TRBJ1-2, is ETGVTQSPTHLIKTRGQQVTLRCSSQSGHNTVSWYQQALGQGPQFIFQYYREEENGRGNFPPRFSGLQFPNYSSELNVNALELDDSALYLCASSLGAGLLYGYTFGSGTRLTVV.